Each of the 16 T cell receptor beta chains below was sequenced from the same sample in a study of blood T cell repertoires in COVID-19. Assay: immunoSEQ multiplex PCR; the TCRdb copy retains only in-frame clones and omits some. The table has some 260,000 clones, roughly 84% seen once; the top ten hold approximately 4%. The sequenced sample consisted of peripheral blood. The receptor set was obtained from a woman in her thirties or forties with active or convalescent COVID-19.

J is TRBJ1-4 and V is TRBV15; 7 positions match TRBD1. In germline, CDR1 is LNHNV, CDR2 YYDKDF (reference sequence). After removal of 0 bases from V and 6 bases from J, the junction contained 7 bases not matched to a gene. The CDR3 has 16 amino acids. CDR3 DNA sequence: TGTGCCACCAGCAGAGATGTAGGGGGCGCGGATGAAAAACTGTTTTTT. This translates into CATSRDVGGADEKLFF.

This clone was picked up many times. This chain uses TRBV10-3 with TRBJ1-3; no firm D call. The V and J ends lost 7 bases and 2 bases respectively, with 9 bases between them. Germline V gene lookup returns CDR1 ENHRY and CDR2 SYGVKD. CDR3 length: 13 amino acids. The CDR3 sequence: CAITEGPGNTIYF. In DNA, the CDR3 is TGTGCCATCACCGAGGGCCCTGGAAACACCATATATTTT.

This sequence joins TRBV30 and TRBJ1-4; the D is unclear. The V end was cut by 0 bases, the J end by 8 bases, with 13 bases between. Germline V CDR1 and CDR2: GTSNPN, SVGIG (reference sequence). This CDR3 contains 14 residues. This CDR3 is CAWSVSGVGEKLFF. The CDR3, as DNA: TGTGCCTGGAGTGTATCTGGAGTTGGGGAAAAACTGTTTTTT.

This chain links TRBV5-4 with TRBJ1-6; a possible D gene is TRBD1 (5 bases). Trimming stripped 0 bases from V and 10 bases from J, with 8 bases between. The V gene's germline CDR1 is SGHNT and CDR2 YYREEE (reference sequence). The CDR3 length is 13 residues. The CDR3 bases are TGTGCCAGCAGCTTGGATCCAGGGTCACCCCTCCACTTT. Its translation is CASSLDPGSPLHF.

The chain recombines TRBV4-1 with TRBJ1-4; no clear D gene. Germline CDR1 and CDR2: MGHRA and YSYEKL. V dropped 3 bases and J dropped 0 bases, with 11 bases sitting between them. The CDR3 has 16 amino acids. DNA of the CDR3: TGCGCCAGCAGCCAGGGCAGCTCAACAACTAATGAAAAACTGTTTTTT. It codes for CASSQGSSTTNEKLFF.

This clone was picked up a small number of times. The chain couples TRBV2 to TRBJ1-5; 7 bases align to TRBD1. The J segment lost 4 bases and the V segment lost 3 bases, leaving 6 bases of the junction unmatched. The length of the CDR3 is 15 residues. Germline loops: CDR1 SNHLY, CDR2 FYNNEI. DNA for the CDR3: TGTGCCAGCAGTGATCCGGGACAGCTAAATCAGCCCCAGCATTTT. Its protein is CASSDPGQLNQPQHF.

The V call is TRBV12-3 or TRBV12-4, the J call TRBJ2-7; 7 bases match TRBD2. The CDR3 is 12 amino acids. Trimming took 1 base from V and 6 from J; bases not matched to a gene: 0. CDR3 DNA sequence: TGTGCCAGCAGTTTAGGCGGGGGCGAGCAGTACTTC. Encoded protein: CASSLGGGEQYF.

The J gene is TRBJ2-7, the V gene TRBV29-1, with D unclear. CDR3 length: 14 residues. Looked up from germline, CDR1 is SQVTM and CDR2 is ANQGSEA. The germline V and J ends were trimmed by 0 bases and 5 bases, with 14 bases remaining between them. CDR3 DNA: TGCAGCGTTGAAGACCACAGACGGTCTGACGAGCAGTACTTC. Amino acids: CSVEDHRRSDEQYF.

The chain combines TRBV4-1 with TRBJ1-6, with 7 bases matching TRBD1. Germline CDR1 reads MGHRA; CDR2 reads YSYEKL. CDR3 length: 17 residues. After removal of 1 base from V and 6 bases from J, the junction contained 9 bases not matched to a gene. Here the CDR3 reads CASSQVYQGESNSPLHF. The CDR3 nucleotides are TGCGCCAGCAGCCAAGTATACCAGGGGGAGAGTAATTCACCCCTCCACTTT.

DNA of the CDR3: TGCGCCAGCAGTCATGAAGGAGATCAGCCCCAGCATTTT. Translated: CASSHEGDQPQHF. The chain uses TRBV5-1 and TRBJ1-5, with D uncertain. The V and J ends lost 5 bases and 5 bases respectively, with 11 bases between them. Germline assignment: CDR1 SGHRS and CDR2 YFSETQ. This CDR3 comprises 13 residues.

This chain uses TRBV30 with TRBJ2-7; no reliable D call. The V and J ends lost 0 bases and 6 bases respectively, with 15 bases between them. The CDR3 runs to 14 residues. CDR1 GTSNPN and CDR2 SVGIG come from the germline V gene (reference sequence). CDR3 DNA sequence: TGTGCCTGGAGTGTAAGCCCTACGCAACCCGAGCAGTACTTC. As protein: CAWSVSPTQPEQYF.

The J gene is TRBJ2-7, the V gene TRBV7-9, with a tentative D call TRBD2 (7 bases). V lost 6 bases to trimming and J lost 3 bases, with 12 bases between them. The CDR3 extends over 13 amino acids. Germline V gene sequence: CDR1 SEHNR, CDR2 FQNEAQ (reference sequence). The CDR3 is CASRAGQNYEQYF. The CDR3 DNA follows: TGTGCCAGCAGAGCGGGACAAAACTACGAGCAGTACTTC.

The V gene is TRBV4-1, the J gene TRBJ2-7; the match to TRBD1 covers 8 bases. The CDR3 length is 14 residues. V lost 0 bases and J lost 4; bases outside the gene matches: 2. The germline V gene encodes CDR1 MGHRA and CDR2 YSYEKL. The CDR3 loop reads CASSQDRQGYEQYF. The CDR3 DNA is TGCGCCAGCAGCCAAGATCGACAGGGGTACGAGCAGTACTTC.

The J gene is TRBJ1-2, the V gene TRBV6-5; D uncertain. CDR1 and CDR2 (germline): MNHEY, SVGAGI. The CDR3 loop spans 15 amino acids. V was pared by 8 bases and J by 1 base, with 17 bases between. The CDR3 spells CASPPEGGYNYGYTF. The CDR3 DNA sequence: TGTGCCAGCCCCCCAGAGGGAGGATATAACTATGGCTACACCTTC.

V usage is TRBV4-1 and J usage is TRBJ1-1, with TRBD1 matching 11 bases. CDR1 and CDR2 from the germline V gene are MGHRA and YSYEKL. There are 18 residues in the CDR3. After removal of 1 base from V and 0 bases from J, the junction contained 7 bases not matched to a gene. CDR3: CASSQAPGTGGMNTEAFF. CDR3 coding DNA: TGCGCCAGCAGCCAAGCCCCCGGGACAGGGGGGATGAACACTGAAGCTTTCTTT.

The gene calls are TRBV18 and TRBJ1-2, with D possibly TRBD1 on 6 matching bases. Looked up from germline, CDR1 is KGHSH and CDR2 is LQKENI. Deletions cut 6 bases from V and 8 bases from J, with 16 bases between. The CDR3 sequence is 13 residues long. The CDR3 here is CASSPRGSDGYTF. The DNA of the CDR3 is TGTGCCAGCTCGCCCAGGGGTTCTGACGGCTACACCTTC.